The subject of this entry is one T cell receptor beta chain. Its antigen target is currently unknown. Per-base quality was not reported, and no clone a single base away is much larger than it. The sample originates from a study of T cells after posttransplantation cyclophosphamide (dated by TCRdb to about 2016). Describing the broader study: The study tracked T cell repertoire reconstitution by TRB sequencing after myeloablative bone marrow transplantation using posttransplantation cyclophosphamide as GVHD prophylaxis. Antigen receptor sequencing covered samples from approximately 38 PTCy-treated patients and approximately 17 of their related bone marrow donors. TRB sequencing was performed on blood from all 34 PTCy patients with 1-year posttransplant specimens. TRB sequencing was also done on up to about 3 additional blood samples from 2 to 5.2 years after transplant in 3 patients, and on pretransplant blood from 4 patients. TRA and TRB clonality were tightly correlated in several samples, so subsequent TCR analyses focused on TRB only. Public TRB sequences were searched against a database of over 3,000 sequences associated with responses to pathogens, tumor antigens, self-antigens and alloantigens.

TRB sequencing was run on genomic DNA with either the immunoSEQ assay at survey resolution or the hsTCRB kit. Processing in the source paper ran as follows. The immunoSEQ software handled initial read processing, and the LymphoSeq R package was used for repertoire analyses. Clonality was computed as 1 minus normalized Shannon entropy; Gini coefficient was also calculated for each TRB dataset. Phenotypes of unsorted samples were inferred by mapping TRB sequences from sorted subsets of the recipient or donor onto the same recipient's unsorted samples. Sourced from immuneACCESS, this table was stored by TCRdb with only in-frame sequences that have V and J called. A share of the clones is absent; for the studies checked, an unresolved V gene accounts for under half, and the remainder has no known explanation. V, J and clone size were drawn from that table, and D and trimming were deduced from the DNA. The sample table shows more than 20,000 clones, and approximately 71% are seen once. The ten largest clones take up roughly 0.62% of the sample.

Overall results and qualifications from the work: Across around 40 patients, TRB clonality was highly associated with recipient CMV seropositivity and CMV reactivation, and diversity in PTCy patients was similar to diversity in CNI/methotrexate controls. At 1-2 months, donor-recipient similarity was low but rose over the first year, and the later blood repertoires were often dominated by donor CD8+ memory clones. The TRB repertoires of T cells infiltrating skin or the GI tract showed only limited overlap with the TRB repertoires found in blood.

On the day of marrow donation, related bone marrow donors gave peripheral blood samples. Peripheral blood and bone marrow mononuclear cells were isolated by Ficoll-Hypaque density centrifugation and were cryopreserved. FACS on a FACSAria II was used to sort CD4+ and CD8+ T cells, including the naive and memory subsets. Taken from cysteine to phenylalanine, the CDR3 has 15 residues. The read is trimmed to its CDR3 DNA, 45 bases read in frame from base 1. The germline V gene encodes CDR1 SGHDN and CDR2 FVKESK. The germline V end is reduced by 4 bases and the J end by 4 bases; junction bases left unmatched: 8.

The chain was built from TRBV14 and TRBJ1-2; TRBD1 agrees with 8 junctional bases. Sequences were obtained from memory CD4+ T cells sorted from PBMCs. The receptor comes from a woman aged 60-75 years in good health, CMV-negative, and a related stem cell transplant donor. The nucleotide sequence is given as TGTGCCAGCAGCCCTCAGGGGGCGCTTGGCTATGGCTACACCTTC. Protein translation: CASSPQGALGYGYTF. Outside the CDR3, residues come from the reference TRBV14 and TRBJ1-2 proteins, so the full variable domain is: EAGVTQFPSHSVIEKGQTVTLRCDPISGHDNLYWYRRVMGKEIKFLLHFVKESKQDESGMPNNRFLAERTGGTYSTLKVQPAELEDSGVYFCASSPQGALGYGYTFGSGTRLTVV.